This TCR beta chain appears in the sequencing data of a study of CD8 T cells in Susac syndrome. Germline assignment: CDR1 DFQATT and CDR2 SNEGSKA (reference sequence). The V gene lost 6 bases and the J gene lost 8 bases, with 15 bases spanning the gap. CDR3 size: 12 residues. cDNA came from approximately 0.5 to 1 ug RNA primed by random hexamers. The amplification used immunoSEQ multiplex PCR on TCR beta CDR3; it spanned 54 Vbeta and 13 Jbeta. TCRdb reanalysed the immunoSEQ multiplex PCR reads using MiXCR and keeps one entry per CDR3 protein. The sample comprises 140,000 or so distinct CDR3 sequences, approximately 95% of which are singletons, and 0.084% rests with the top ten. In its sample, this clonotype was seen once. Sequencing of TCR beta was undertaken in CD8+ and CD4+ T cells derived from blood. The CD8+ and CD4+ T cells were isolated magnetically using a negative isolation approach, whereas the TEMRA cells were enriched by FACS.

The origin of this receptor is a human donor with Susac syndrome. The sequenced sample was CD4+ T cells from PBMCs. V usage is TRBV20-1 and J usage is TRBJ2-3; D possibly corresponds to TRBD2 (6 bases). CDR3 region: CSAGLAPVTQYF. The CDR3 coding sequence is TGCAGTGCAGGGCTAGCGCCCGTTACGCAGTATTTT.